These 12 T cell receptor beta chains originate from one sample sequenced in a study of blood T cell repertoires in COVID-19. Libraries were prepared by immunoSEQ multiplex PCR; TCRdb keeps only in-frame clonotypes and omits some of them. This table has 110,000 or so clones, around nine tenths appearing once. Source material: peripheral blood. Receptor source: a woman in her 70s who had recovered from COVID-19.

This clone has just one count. The CDR3 coding sequence is TGCGCCAGCAGCCCGGGTCCCGGGGCGTTAGCGGGGGCCACGATAGGCGACAATGAGCAGTTCTTC. Translating gives CASSPGPGALAGATIGDNEQFF. This chain connects TRBV5-1 to TRBJ2-1; TRBD2 matches 9 bases. CDR1 is SGHRS, CDR2 YFSETQ, per germline. V shed 4 bases and J 5 bases; nucleotides not matched to a gene: 28. The CDR3 is 22 residues long.

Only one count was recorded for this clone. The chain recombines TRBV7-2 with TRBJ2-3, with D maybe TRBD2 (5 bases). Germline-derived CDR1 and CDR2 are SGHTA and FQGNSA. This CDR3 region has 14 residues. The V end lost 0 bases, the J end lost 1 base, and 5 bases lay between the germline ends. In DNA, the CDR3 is TGTGCCAGCAGCTTAGCTAGCGGCACAGATACGCAGTATTTT. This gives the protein CASSLASGTDTQYF.

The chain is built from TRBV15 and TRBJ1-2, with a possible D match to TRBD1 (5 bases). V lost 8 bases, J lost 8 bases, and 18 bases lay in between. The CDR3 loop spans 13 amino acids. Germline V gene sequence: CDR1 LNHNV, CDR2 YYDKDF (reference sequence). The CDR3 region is CATGRGTKGGYTF. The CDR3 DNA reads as TGTGCCACCGGACGGGGGACGAAGGGGGGCTACACCTTC.

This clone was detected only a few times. The CDR3 is CASSDSDRQPQHF. In nucleotides, the CDR3 is TGTGCCAGCAGTGATTCGGACAGACAGCCCCAGCATTTT. The chain couples TRBV28 to TRBJ1-5; D is perhaps TRBD1 (6 bases). The CDR3 contains 13 residues. Between the trimmed V and J ends, which lost 5 bases and 7 bases, there was a span of 12 bases. Germline V CDR1 and CDR2: MDHEN, SYDVKM. Drawing the rest from reference TRBV28 and TRBJ1-5, the complete variable domain is DVKVTQSSRYLVKRTGEKVFLECVQDMDHENMFWYRQDPGLGLRLIYFSYDVKMKEKGDIPEGYSVSREKKERFSLILESASTNQTSMYLCASSDSDRQPQHFGDGTRLSIL.

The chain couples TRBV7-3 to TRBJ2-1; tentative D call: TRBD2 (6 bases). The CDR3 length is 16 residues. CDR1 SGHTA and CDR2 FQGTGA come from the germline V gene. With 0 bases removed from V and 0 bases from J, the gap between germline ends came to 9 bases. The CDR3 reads CASSLTRGSSYNEQFF. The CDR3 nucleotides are TGTGCCAGCAGCTTAACCCGGGGGAGCTCCTACAATGAGCAGTTCTTC.

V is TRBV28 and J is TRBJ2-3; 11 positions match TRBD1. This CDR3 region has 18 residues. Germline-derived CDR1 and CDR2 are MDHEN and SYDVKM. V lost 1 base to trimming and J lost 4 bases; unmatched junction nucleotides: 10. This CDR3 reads CASSLLSRTGGEPDTQYF. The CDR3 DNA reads TGTGCCAGCAGTTTATTGTCCCGGACAGGGGGCGAGCCAGATACGCAGTATTTT.

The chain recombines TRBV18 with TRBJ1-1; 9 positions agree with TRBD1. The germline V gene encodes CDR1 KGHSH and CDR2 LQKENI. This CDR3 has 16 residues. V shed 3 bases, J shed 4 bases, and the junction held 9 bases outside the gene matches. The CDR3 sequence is CASSPGTGRFGTEAFF. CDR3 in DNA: TGTGCCAGCTCACCCGGGACAGGGCGATTCGGCACTGAAGCTTTCTTT.

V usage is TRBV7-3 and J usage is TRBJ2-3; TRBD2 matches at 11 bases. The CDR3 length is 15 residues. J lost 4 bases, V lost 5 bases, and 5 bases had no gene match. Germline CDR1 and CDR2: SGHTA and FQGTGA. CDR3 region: CASSPGLAEADTQYF. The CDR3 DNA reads TGTGCCAGCAGCCCGGGACTAGCGGAAGCAGATACGCAGTATTTT.

This CDR3 reads CASSNSDRPGEKLFF. The CDR3 nucleotides read TGCGCCAGCAGCAACAGCGACAGGCCTGGTGAAAAACTGTTTTTT. The chain has TRBV5-1 and TRBJ1-4; possible D gene TRBD1, 6 bases. From germline, CDR1 is SGHRS and CDR2 YFSETQ. V lost 4 bases and J lost 7, with 17 bases in between. This CDR3 is built from 15 residues.

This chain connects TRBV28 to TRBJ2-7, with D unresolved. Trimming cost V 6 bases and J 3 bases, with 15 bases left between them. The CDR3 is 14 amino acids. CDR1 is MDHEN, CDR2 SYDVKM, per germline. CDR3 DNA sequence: TGTGCCAGCAGGCCATACCCCTCTAACTACGAGCAGTACTTC. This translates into CASRPYPSNYEQYF.

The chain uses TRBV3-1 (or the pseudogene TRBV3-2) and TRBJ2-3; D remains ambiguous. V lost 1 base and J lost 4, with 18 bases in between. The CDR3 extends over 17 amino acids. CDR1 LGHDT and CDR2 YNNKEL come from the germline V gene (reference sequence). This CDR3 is CASSQAAFSFGADTQYF. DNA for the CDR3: TGTGCCAGCAGCCAAGCAGCCTTCAGCTTCGGAGCAGATACGCAGTATTTT.

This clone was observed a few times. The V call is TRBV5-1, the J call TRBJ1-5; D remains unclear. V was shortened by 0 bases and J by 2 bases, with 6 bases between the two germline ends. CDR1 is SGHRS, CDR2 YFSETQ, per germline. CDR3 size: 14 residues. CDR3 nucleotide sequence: TGCGCCAGCAGCTTGGACGGGGGCAATCAGCCCCAGCATTTT. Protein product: CASSLDGGNQPQHF. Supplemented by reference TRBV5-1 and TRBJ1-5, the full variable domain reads KAGVTQTPRYLIKTRGQQVTLSCSPISGHRSVSWYQQTPGQGLQFLFEYFSETQRNKGNFPGRFSGRQFSNSRSEMNVSTLELGDSALYLCASSLDGGNQPQHFGDGTRLSIL.